These 17 T cell receptor beta chains were sequenced from one sample in a study of radiation and T cells in renal cell carcinoma. The sample's time point: baseline pretreatment blood. Treatment meaning: 15 Gy SBRT to primary tumor, nephrectomy 4 weeks later. The table came from immunoSEQ multiplex PCR; TCRdb's copy has only in-frame clones and leaves some out. The repertoire holds some 150,000 clones, with approximately 87% as singletons. The specimen was blood, collected from a patient whose treatment included radiotherapy and nephrectomy. The receptor set was obtained from a woman between 45 and 65 years old with renal cell carcinoma.

The chain recombines TRBV7-2 with TRBJ2-5; D may correspond to TRBD1 or TRBD2 (5 bases each). The CDR3 is 15 amino acids. CDR1 and CDR2 from the germline V gene are SGHTA and FQGNSA. Trimming cost V 5 bases and J 5 bases, with 18 bases left between them. The CDR3: CASSPNGAFRETQYF. CDR3 sequence (DNA): TGTGCCAGCAGCCCCAACGGGGCGTTCAGGGAGACCCAGTACTTC.

The chain has TRBV29-1 and TRBJ1-1; 8 bases agree with TRBD1. V dropped 7 bases and J dropped 4; count of bases not matched to a gene: 5. CDR3 length: 12 residues. Germline lookup yields CDR1 SQVTM and CDR2 ANQGSEA. CDR3 loop: CSAGQGFTEAFF. DNA for the CDR3: TGCAGCGCTGGACAGGGCTTCACTGAAGCTTTCTTT. Full variable domain (outside the CDR3, taken from reference TRBV29-1 and TRBJ1-1): SAVISQKPSRDICQRGTSLTIQCQVDSQVTMMFWYRQQPGQSLTLIATANQGSEATYESGFVIDKFPISRPNLTFSTLTVSNMSPEDSSIYLCSAGQGFTEAFFGQGTRLTVV.

The chain uses TRBV10-3 and TRBJ2-1; 8 bases agree with TRBD2. Germline CDR1 is ENHRY and CDR2 is SYGVKD. The V segment lost 3 bases and the J segment 6 bases; nucleotides outside the gene matches: 7. This CDR3 spans 15 amino acids. DNA for the CDR3: TGTGCCATCAGTGAAAGCGGGAGAGGGGCCAATGAGCAGTTCTTC. Translated: CAISESGRGANEQFF.

The genes are TRBV9 and TRBJ2-7, with D maybe TRBD2 (5 bases). This CDR3 is 13 amino acids long. Per germline, CDR1 SGDLS and CDR2 YYNGEE. V lost 4 bases and J lost 5, with 13 bases in between. The CDR3 here is CASSLPGSHEQYF. CDR3 nucleotide sequence: TGTGCCAGCAGCCTGCCGGGATCCCACGAGCAGTACTTC.

V is TRBV30 and J is TRBJ1-6; TRBD1 matches at 8 bases. The CDR3 is made up of 12 amino acids. The germline CDR1 and CDR2 sequences are GTSNPN and SVGIG (reference sequence). V was pared by 5 bases and J by 8 bases, with 2 bases of the junction left unmatched. CDR3 nucleotides: TGTGCCTGGTTGGACAGGGATTCACCCCTCCACTTT. This translates into CAWLDRDSPLHF.

The chain links TRBV30 to TRBJ1-6, with 8 bases aligning to TRBD1. The trim removed 8 bases at V and 8 bases at J, leaving 14 bases unmatched. The germline CDR1 and CDR2 sequences are GTSNPN and SVGIG (reference sequence). There are 15 residues in the CDR3. This CDR3 reads CAQKGGPGQDSPLHF. As DNA, the CDR3 is TGTGCCCAGAAGGGCGGACCGGGACAGGATTCACCCCTCCACTTT.

J is TRBJ2-7 and V is TRBV29-1, with a tentative D call TRBD1 (6 bases). The V end was cut by 5 bases, the J end by 6 bases, with 23 bases between. The germline V gene encodes CDR1 SQVTM and CDR2 ANQGSEA. The CDR3 extends over 15 amino acids. Here the CDR3 reads CSVQRSGASPVEQYF. CDR3 DNA sequence: TGCAGCGTTCAACGTTCAGGGGCCTCCCCCGTCGAGCAGTACTTC.

The chain links TRBV30 to TRBJ2-5, with a tentative D call TRBD1 (5 bases). The CDR3 length is 13 residues. Germline-derived CDR1 and CDR2 are GTSNPN and SVGIG (reference sequence). V gave up 3 bases and J gave up 7 bases, with 15 bases separating them. CDR3 sequence (DNA): TGTGCCTGGAGGACAGAAGAAAGGGGGACCCAGTACTTC. Protein product: CAWRTEERGTQYF. The full variable domain, with the rest looked up from reference TRBV30 and TRBJ2-5, is SQTIHQWPATLVQPVGSPLSLECTVEGTSNPNLYWYRQAAGRGLQLLFYSVGIGQISSEVPQNLSASRPQDRQFILSSKKLLLSDSGFYLCAWRTEERGTQYFGPGTRLLVL.

The chain carries TRBV6-5 and TRBJ1-2, with no clear D. The V end was cut by 0 bases, the J end by 2 bases, with 7 bases between. This CDR3 comprises 14 residues. Germline-derived CDR1 and CDR2 are MNHEY and SVGAGI. The CDR3 region is CASSYSAGNYGYTF. CDR3 coding DNA: TGTGCCAGCAGTTACTCGGCGGGGAACTATGGCTACACCTTC.

This chain links TRBV28 with TRBJ2-1, with D perhaps TRBD2 (6 bases). The CDR3 totals 14 residues. Germline CDR1 is MDHEN and CDR2 is SYDVKM. V lost 2 bases to trimming and J lost 10 bases, with 15 bases between them. The CDR3 DNA reads TGTGCCAGCAGTTTAGCGGGACTGTCTAACGAGCAGTTCTTC. Protein product: CASSLAGLSNEQFF.

The chain recombines TRBV27 with TRBJ2-3; 9 positions agree with TRBD2. The junction had 6 bases not matched to a gene; V was cut back by 5 bases and J by 3 bases. Germline values: CDR1 MNHEY, CDR2 SMNVEV (reference sequence). The CDR3 contains 15 residues. The CDR3 is CASSLGLARTDTQYF. The CDR3 region has the DNA TGTGCCAGCAGTCTCGGACTAGCGAGGACAGATACGCAGTATTTT.

The V call is TRBV5-4, the J call TRBJ2-3; no definite D call. Deletions cut 4 bases from V and 6 bases from J, with 12 bases between. The CDR3 has 13 residues. Germline V gives CDR1 SGHNT, CDR2 YYREEE (reference sequence). The CDR3 DNA reads TGTGCCAGCAGCCCTGCTAGTCTCGATACGCAGTATTTT. It encodes CASSPASLDTQYF.

The V call is TRBV25-1, the J call TRBJ2-5; 8 bases align to TRBD1. The CDR3 is 17 residues long. Trimming at V came to 5 bases and at J to 2 bases, leaving 13 bases not matched to a gene. Germline V CDR1 and CDR2: MGHDK, SYGVNS. CDR3 sequence (DNA): TGTGCCAGCAGTTCTAACACTGGACAGGGTATGCAAGAGACCCAGTACTTC. Its translation is CASSSNTGQGMQETQYF.

The chain employs TRBV10-1 and TRBJ2-7; 10 nucleotides line up with TRBD1. Germline loops: CDR1 WNHNN, CDR2 SYGVQD (reference sequence). V lost 3 bases to trimming and J lost 2 bases; unmatched junction nucleotides: 4. The CDR3 sequence is 15 residues long. CDR3 loop: CASSDPGQGAYEQYF. The CDR3 DNA reads TGCGCCAGCAGTGACCCTGGACAGGGGGCCTACGAGCAGTACTTC.

V usage is TRBV4-1 and J usage is TRBJ1-2; D not resolved. V shed 0 bases and J shed 4 bases, with 12 bases lying between them. In germline, CDR1 is MGHRA, CDR2 YSYEKL. The CDR3 is made up of 15 amino acids. The CDR3 here is CASSQDRASGYGYTF. CDR3 nucleotide sequence: TGCGCCAGCAGCCAAGATCGGGCGTCGGGCTATGGCTACACCTTC.

The gene calls are TRBV7-3 and TRBJ2-3; possible D gene TRBD1, 6 bases. The germline V gene has CDR1 SGHTA and CDR2 FQGTGA. Trimming pared 1 base from V and 7 bases from J, leaving 9 bases between. The CDR3 has 13 residues. CDR3 sequence reads: CASSLKQGNTQYF. CDR3 in DNA: TGTGCCAGCAGCTTAAAGCAGGGGAATACGCAGTATTTT. The full variable domain, with the rest looked up from reference TRBV7-3 and TRBJ2-3, is GAGVSQTPSNKVTEKGKYVELRCDPISGHTALYWYRQSLGQGPEFLIYFQGTGAADDSGLPNDRFFAVRPEGSVSTLKIQRTERGDSAVYLCASSLKQGNTQYFGPGTRLTVL.

For the CDR3, the DNA is TGTGCCAGCAGCTTAGGCCATGAGCAGTTCTTC. Amino acid sequence: CASSLGHEQFF. This chain joins TRBV11-2 and TRBJ2-1; D is unclear. The CDR3 loop spans 11 amino acids. CDR1 and CDR2 (germline): SGHAT, FQNNGV. Between the trimmed V and J ends, which lost 1 base and 8 bases, there was a span of 3 bases.